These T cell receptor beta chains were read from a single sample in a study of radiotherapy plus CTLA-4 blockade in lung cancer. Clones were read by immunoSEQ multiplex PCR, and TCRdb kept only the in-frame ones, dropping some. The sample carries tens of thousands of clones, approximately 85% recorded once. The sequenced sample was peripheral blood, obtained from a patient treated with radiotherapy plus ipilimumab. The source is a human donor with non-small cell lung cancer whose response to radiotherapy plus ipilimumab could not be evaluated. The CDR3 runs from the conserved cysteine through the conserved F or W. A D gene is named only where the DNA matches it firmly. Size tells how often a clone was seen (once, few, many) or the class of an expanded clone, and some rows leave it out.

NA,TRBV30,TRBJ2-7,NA,TGTGCCTGGAGCGCGTATGTGCCCGGGACTTTGTACGAGCAGTACTTC,CAWSAYVPGTLYEQYF
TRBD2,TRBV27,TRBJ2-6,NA,TGTGCCAGCAGTCCAGGGACTAGCGGGAGGTACTCTGGGGCCAACGTCCTGACTTTC,CASSPGTSGRYSGANVLTF
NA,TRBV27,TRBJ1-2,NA,TGTGCCAGCAGTTTTGGCGGAAGAAACTATGGCTACACCTTC,CASSFGGRNYGYTF
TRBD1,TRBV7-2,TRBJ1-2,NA,TGTGCCAGCAGCTTAAGCAGACAGGGATATGGCTACACCTTC,CASSLSRQGYGYTF
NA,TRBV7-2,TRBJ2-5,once,TGTGCCAGCAGCCCCTCGTTCCACCAGACAGGTTCGGCCCAGTACTTC,CASSPSFHQTGSAQYF
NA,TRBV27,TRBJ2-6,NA,TGTGCCAGCAGTTTACAGGGGCGACCCTCTGGGGCCAACGTCCTGACTTTC,CASSLQGRPSGANVLTF
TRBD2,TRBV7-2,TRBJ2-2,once,TGTGCCAGCAGCTTAGGCCCTAGCGGGAGTCGTAACACCGGGGAGCTGTTTTTT,CASSLGPSGSRNTGELFF
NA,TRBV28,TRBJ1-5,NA,TGTGCCAGCACAGATCAGGTCAATCAGCCCCAGCATTTT,CASTDQVNQPQHF
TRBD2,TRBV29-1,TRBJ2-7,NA,TGCAGCGTTGAATCGGGGCTAGCGGGAGTAGAGCAGTACTTC,CSVESGLAGVEQYF
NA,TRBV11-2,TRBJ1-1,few,TGTGCCAGCAGCTTAGACCCCCTAAATCCCTTGAACACTGAAGCTTTCTTT,CASSLDPLNPLNTEAFF
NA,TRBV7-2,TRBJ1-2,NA,TGTGCCAGCAGCTTTTATGGGGGGGGCTACACCTTC,CASSFYGGGYTF
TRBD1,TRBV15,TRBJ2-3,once,TGTGCCATTCGGGACAGGGGCCCAGATACGCAGTATTTT,CAIRDRGPDTQYF
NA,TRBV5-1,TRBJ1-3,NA,TGCGCCAGCAGCTCAGGCCTCGGTGGAAACACCATATATTTT,CASSSGLGGNTIYF
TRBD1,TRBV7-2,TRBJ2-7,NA,TGTGCCAGCAGCTCCTCCGGGACAGGCTCCTACGAGCAGTACTTC,CASSSSGTGSYEQYF
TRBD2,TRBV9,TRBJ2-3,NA,TGTGCCAGCAGCGACCGACTAGCGGGAACCACAGATACGCAGTATTTT,CASSDRLAGTTDTQYF
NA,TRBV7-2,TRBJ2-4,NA,TGTGCCAGCAGCCTTAGGACTGAAGGGGGAAGCATTCAGTACTTC,CASSLRTEGGSIQYF
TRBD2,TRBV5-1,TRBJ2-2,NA,TGCGCCAGCATCTCCATAGCGGGAGCACCCGGGGAGCTGTTTTTT,CASISIAGAPGELFF
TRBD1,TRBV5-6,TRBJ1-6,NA,TGTGCCAGCAGCTCCCGGGACAGGGGTAATTCACCCCTCCACTTT,CASSSRDRGNSPLHF
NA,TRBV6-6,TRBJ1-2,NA,TGTGCCAGTGCCGGGACAAAACGCTATGGCTACACCTTC,CASAGTKRYGYTF
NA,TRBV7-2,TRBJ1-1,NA,TGTGCCAGCAGCCCCGGGGGGAGCCTTGAAGCTTTCTTT,CASSPGGSLEAFF
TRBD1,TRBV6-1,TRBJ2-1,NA,TGTGCCAGCAGTGTACTCTCCGGGACAGGGGGTCAGAATGAGCAGTTCTTC,CASSVLSGTGGQNEQFF
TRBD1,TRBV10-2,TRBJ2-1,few,TGCGCCAGCAGAGACAGGGGGGTATACAATGAGCAGTTCTTC,CASRDRGVYNEQFF
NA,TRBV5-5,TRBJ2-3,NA,TGTGCCAGCAGCTTGGATCTACTGACAGATACGCAGTATTTT,CASSLDLLTDTQYF
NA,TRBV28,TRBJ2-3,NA,TGTGCCAGCAGTTTATGGGAAACAGCTGGGGGGGCGAGCACAGATACGCAGTATTTT,CASSLWETAGGASTDTQYF
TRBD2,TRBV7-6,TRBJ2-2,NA,TGTGCCAGCAGCTATCGGCCGGGACTAGCGATCATCGGGGAGCTGTTTTTT,CASSYRPGLAIIGELFF
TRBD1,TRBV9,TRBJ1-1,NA,TGTGCCAGCAGCGTAGAGGGACAGGGGGCGACTGAAGCTTTCTTT,CASSVEGQGATEAFF
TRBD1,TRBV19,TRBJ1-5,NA,TGTGCCAGTAGTATGAGCGGACAGGGTGGACAGCCCCAGCATTTT,CASSMSGQGGQPQHF
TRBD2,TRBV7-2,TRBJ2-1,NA,TGTGCCAGCAGCTTAGGAGCGGGAGTTTCCTACAATGAGCAGTTCTTC,CASSLGAGVSYNEQFF
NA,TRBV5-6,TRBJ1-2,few,TGTGCCAGCAGCTTGAGCGTGATCTATGGCTACACCTTC,CASSLSVIYGYTF
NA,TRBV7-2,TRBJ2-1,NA,TGTGCCAGCAGCTTAGGCCAGGGGAACGGCAATGAGCAGTTCTTC,CASSLGQGNGNEQFF
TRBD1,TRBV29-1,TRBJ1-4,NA,TGCAGCGTGCAGGGGGCGAATGAAAAACTGTTTTTT,CSVQGANEKLFF
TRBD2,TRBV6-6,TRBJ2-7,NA,TGTGCCAGCACCCGGACTAGCGGAACCTACGAGCAGTACTTC,CASTRTSGTYEQYF
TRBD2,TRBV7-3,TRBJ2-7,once,TGTGCCAGCAGCTCACTCATAGACCGGGCCCGGGGGGTCCCCGAGCAGTACTTC,CASSSLIDRARGVPEQYF
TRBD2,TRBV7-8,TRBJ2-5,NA,TGTGCCAGCAGCTCAGGACTAGCGTACCAAGAGACCCAGTACTTC,CASSSGLAYQETQYF
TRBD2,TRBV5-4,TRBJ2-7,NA,TGTGCCAGCAGCTTGCAATCATATGGCGGGAGATACGTGAAGCAGTACTTC,CASSLQSYGGRYVKQYF
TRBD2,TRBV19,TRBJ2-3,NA,TGTGCCAGTAATCGCCAGCGGGAGGCAGATACGCAGTATTTT,CASNRQREADTQYF
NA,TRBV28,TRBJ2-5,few,TGTGCCAGCAGTTTATCGGGAGAGTCAATGACCCAGTACTTC,CASSLSGESMTQYF
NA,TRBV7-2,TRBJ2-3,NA,TGTGCCAGCAGCTTCGTTACAGATACGCAGTATTTT,CASSFVTDTQYF
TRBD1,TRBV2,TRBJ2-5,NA,TGTGCCAGCAGTGGACAGGGGAGAGTAACAGAGACCCAGTACTTC,CASSGQGRVTETQYF
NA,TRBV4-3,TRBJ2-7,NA,TGCGCCAGCAGCCAAGGACAGCATTACCCACCCTACGAGCAGTACTTC,CASSQGQHYPPYEQYF
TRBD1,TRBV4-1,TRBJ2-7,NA,TGCGCCAGCAGCCAAGAGAGGGGGCGGCTCGAGCAGTACTTC,CASSQERGRLEQYF
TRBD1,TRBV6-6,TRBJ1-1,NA,TGTGCCAGCAGCGACCGACAGGGGGAAATCACTGAAGCTTTCTTT,CASSDRQGEITEAFF
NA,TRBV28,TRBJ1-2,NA,TGTGCCAGCAAGACTGGAACTAACTATGGCTACACCTTC,CASKTGTNYGYTF
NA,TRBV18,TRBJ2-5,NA,TGTGCCAGCTCAGCAGTGGAGGGAGAGACCCAGTACTTC,CASSAVEGETQYF
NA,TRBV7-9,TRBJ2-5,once,TGTGCCAGCAGCTTACCGACCACCTCCGGGGAGACCCAGTACTTC,CASSLPTTSGETQYF
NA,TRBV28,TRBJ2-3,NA,TGTGCCAGCAGTTTATCTCCTGAGGTCAAAGACACAGATACGCAGTATTTT,CASSLSPEVKDTDTQYF
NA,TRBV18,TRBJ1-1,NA,TGTGCCAGCTCACTACGGGGGGGCAACACTGAAGCTTTCTTT,CASSLRGGNTEAFF
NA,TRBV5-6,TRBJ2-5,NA,TGTGCCAGCACCCTGACTAGGCGAGAGACCCAGTACTTC,CASTLTRRETQYF
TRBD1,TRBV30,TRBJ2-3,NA,TGTGCCTGGAGTTCTGACAGGGGGATTAGCACAGATACGCAGTATTTT,CAWSSDRGISTDTQYF
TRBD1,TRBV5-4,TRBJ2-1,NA,TGTGCCAGCAGCTCTATGGACAGGCTGGGGAATGAGCAGTTCTTC,CASSSMDRLGNEQFF